A selection of T cell receptor beta chains follows, all from one sample in a study of CXCR3-negative and CXCR3-positive naive CD8 T cells. Reprocessing the 5' RACE reads, TCRdb reports a single entry for every CDR3 protein and omits DNA. This table holds some 5,200 distinct CDR3 sequences. Sequences were obtained from naive CXCR3- CD8+ T cells from blood. The source of these receptors is a human donor in good health. Some clones in this sample may be carry-over from other donors' samples. The CDR3 runs from the conserved cysteine through the conserved F or W. Fields, in order: clone size, J gene, V gene, CDR3 protein. The size field is filled for only some rows; it gives once, few, many or a size class.

clone size: medium-sized
J gene: TRBJ2-7
V gene: TRBV28
CDR3 protein: CASSAMDSLGSEQYF

clone size: -
J gene: TRBJ1-6
V gene: TRBV4-2
CDR3 protein: CASSQEDRASPLHF

clone size: -
J gene: TRBJ2-1
V gene: TRBV20-1
CDR3 protein: CSAKRGTYNEQFF

clone size: -
J gene: TRBJ2-1
V gene: TRBV28
CDR3 protein: CASSFPASGSSYNEQFF

clone size: -
J gene: TRBJ1-1
V gene: TRBV6-5
CDR3 protein: CASSYGENTEAFF

clone size: -
J gene: TRBJ2-7
V gene: TRBV19
CDR3 protein: CASSIGASGSYEQYF

clone size: medium-sized
J gene: TRBJ2-7
V gene: TRBV20-1
CDR3 protein: CSANPGTGSHEQYF

clone size: medium-sized
J gene: TRBJ2-1
V gene: TRBV20-1
CDR3 protein: CSAVRDRVHEQFF

clone size: medium-sized
J gene: TRBJ2-1
V gene: TRBV29-1
CDR3 protein: CSVEYVRYNEQFF

clone size: -
J gene: TRBJ2-4
V gene: TRBV6-5
CDR3 protein: CASTRTGVGLAKNIQYF

clone size: -
J gene: TRBJ2-7
V gene: TRBV9
CDR3 protein: CASSDYTGTDSEQYF

clone size: -
J gene: TRBJ2-7
V gene: TRBV6-4
CDR3 protein: CASSDPPGQATYEQYF

clone size: -
J gene: TRBJ2-7
V gene: TRBV7-9
CDR3 protein: CASSSVAGYPLSYEQYF

clone size: -
J gene: TRBJ1-1
V gene: TRBV28
CDR3 protein: CASSAARGTGNTEAFF

clone size: medium-sized
J gene: TRBJ2-7
V gene: TRBV7-9
CDR3 protein: CASRPGQGNYEQYF